The clone carrying this T cell receptor (beta chain) was counted ten times or more. What it binds is not known. The data stem from a study of T-cell reconstitution after alpha-beta-depleted transplantation in children. Broader study findings: Fresh T-cell production supplied most of the T-cell counts and diversity seen one year after transplant. By about two months after transplant, alpha-beta T cells reportedly arose from several hundred graft clones that had expanded. Certain patients had high TCRbeta diversity at day 60, and it came from recipient T cells and thymic progenitors that survived.

The library targeted TCRbeta and was prepared with unique molecular identifiers. From the PCR reads, TCRdb called clonotypes with MiXCR, one entry per CDR3 protein. The sample holds 90,000 to 150,000 distinct CDR3 sequences, approximately 22% seen once. The sequences come from PBMCs, mostly from graft donor cells, collected 180 days after TCRalphabeta/CD19-depleted stem cell transplant. The sequence was collected from a male patient between 2 and 10 years old who had a stem cell transplant for chronic granulomatous disease, so the T cells may come from the graft donor.

The CDR3 bases are TGTGCCAGCAGTGACACCTACGAGCAGTACTTC. Its translation is CASSDTYEQYF. The V call is TRBV2, the J call TRBJ2-7, with no clear D. The CDR3 covers 11 residues. Deletions cut 3 bases from V and 2 bases from J, with 2 bases between. Germline values: CDR1 SNHLY, CDR2 FYNNEI. Drawing the rest from reference TRBV2 and TRBJ2-7, the complete variable domain is EPEVTQTPSHQVTQMGQEVILRCVPISNHLYFYWYRQILGQKVEFLVSFYNNEISEKSEIFDDQFSVERPDGSNFTLKIRSTKLEDSAMYFCASSDTYEQYFGPGTRLTVT.